One T cell receptor (beta chain) is described in this entry. The V end lost 4 bases, the J end lost 1 base, and 14 bases lay between the germline ends. Germline CDR1 is MDHEN and CDR2 is SYDVKM. The CDR3 spans 16 residues. This sample stems from a study of cytomegalovirus exposure and HLA in healthy donors. This PCR relied on a set of 60 Vbeta primers and 13 Jbeta primers. The method was immunoSEQ multiplex PCR; TCRdb's version includes in-frame clones alone and lacks a portion of them. The repertoire holds under 80,000 clones, about four fifths seen once, with 45% to 60% in the top ten. Sequenced sample: PBMCs. The sequence came from a man aged 45-65 years in good health and CMV-seropositive. The rearrangement links TRBV28 to TRBJ1-5; a weak D match, TRBD1 (6 bases). The DNA for the CDR3 is TGTGCCAGCAGTTCAAACAGGGCTACGAGCAATCAGCCCCAGCATTTT. It codes for CASSSNRATSNQPQHF.